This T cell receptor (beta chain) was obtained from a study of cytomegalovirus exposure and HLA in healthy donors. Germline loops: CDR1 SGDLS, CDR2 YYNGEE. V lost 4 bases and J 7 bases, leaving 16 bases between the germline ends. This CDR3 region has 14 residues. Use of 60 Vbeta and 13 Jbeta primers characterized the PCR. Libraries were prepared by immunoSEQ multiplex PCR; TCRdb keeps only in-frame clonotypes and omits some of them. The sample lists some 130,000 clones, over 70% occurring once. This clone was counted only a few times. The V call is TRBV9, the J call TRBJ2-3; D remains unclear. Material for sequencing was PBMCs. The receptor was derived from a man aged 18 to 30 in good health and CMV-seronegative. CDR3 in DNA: TGTGCCAGCAGCTCATTTCTAGGTCACCATACGCAGTATTTT. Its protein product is CASSSFLGHHTQYF.